The table lists the clone carrying this T cell receptor (beta chain) with many counts. Its antigen is unknown. Study conclusions and caveats: The TCR gene usage of tumor memory CD4+ T cells clustered together with blood and lymph node memory CD4+ cells and with lymph node naive CD4+ cells. Greatest tumor Treg TCR overlap was with tumor naive CD4+ cells. The larger-cohort validation was restricted to a single TCR beta V-J rearrangement rather than whole repertoires.

This CDR3 is built from 15 residues. The germline V and J ends were trimmed by 2 bases and 2 bases, with 10 bases remaining between them. Germline CDR1 reads SGHTA; CDR2 reads FQGTGA. Cells sorted as Tregs were CD4+, CD25+ and CD127-/low. Semi-nested PCR with Nested Universal Primer A followed constant-region reverse priming of full-length variable regions. TCRdb passed the 5' RACE reads through MiXCR, listing each CDR3 protein once. The sample lists approximately 60,000 distinct CDR3 sequences; around 20% were seen once. This TCR derives from a female donor with breast cancer. The chain combines TRBV7-3 with TRBJ2-1, with D maybe TRBD1 (5 bases). The source material was tumor-infiltrating Tregs sorted from the breast tumor. CDR3 bases: TGTGCCAGCAGCTTAGAGCAGGGTACCTACAATGAGCAGTTCTTC. Its translation: CASSLEQGTYNEQFF.